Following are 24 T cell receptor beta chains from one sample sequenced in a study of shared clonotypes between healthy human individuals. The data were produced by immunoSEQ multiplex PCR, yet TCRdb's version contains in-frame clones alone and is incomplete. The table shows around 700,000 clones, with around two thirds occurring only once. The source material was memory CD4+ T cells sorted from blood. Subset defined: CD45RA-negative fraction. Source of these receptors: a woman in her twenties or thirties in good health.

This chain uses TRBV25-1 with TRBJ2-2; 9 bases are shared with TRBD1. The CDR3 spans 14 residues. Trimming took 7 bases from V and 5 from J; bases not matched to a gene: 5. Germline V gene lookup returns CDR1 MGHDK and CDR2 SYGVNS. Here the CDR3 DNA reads TGTGCCAGCACTGACAGGGGGAGTACCGGGGAGCTGTTTTTT. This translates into CASTDRGSTGELFF.

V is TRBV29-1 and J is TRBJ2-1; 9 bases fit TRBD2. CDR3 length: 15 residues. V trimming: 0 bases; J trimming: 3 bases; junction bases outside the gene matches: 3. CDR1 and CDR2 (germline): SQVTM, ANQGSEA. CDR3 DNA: TGCAGCGTTGAAGACAGCGGGAGGTACTACAATGAGCAGTTCTTC. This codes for CSVEDSGRYYNEQFF.

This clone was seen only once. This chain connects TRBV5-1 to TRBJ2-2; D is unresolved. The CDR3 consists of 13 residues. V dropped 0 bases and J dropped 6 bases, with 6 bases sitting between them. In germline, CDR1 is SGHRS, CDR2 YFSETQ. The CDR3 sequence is CASSLAASGELFF. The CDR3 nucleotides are TGCGCCAGCAGCTTGGCGGCGTCCGGGGAGCTGTTTTTT.

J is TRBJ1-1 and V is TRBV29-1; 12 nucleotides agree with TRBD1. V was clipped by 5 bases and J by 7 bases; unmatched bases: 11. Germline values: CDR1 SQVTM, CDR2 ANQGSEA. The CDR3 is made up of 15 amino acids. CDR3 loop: CSVRDRDRGPFEAFF. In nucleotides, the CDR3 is TGCAGCGTTCGAGACCGGGACAGGGGGCCCTTTGAAGCTTTCTTT.

CDR3 region: CASSFRTSGITDTQYF. The CDR3 coding sequence is TGTGCCAGCAGCTTCAGGACTAGCGGGATCACAGATACGCAGTATTTT. The chain has TRBV5-5 and TRBJ2-3, with 12 bases matching TRBD2. V shed 2 bases and J 2 bases; nucleotides not matched to a gene: 3. This CDR3 contains 16 residues. Germline CDR1 and CDR2: SGHKS and YYEKEE (reference sequence). Complete variable domain (other parts from reference TRBV5-5 and TRBJ2-3): DAGVTQSPTHLIKTRGQQVTLRCSPISGHKSVSWYQQVLGQGPQFIFQYYEKEERGRGNFPDRFSARQFPNYSSELNVNALLLGDSALYLCASSFRTSGITDTQYFGPGTRLTVL.

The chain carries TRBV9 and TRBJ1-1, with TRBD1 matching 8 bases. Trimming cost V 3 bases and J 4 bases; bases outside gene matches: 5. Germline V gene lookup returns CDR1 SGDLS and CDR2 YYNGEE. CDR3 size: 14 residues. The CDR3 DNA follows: TGTGCCAGCAGCGGGGACAGGAGGGCCACTGAAGCTTTCTTT. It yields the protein CASSGDRRATEAFF.

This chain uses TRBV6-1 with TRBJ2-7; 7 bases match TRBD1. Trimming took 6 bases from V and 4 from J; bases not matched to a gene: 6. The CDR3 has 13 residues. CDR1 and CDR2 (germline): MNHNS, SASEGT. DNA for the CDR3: TGTGCCAGCAGGGCAGGGGGTCGGTACGAGCAGTACTTC. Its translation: CASRAGGRYEQYF.

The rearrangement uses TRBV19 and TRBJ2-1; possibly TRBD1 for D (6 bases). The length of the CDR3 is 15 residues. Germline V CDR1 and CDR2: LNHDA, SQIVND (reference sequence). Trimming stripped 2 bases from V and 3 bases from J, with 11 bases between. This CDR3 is CASSIQGIIYNEQFF. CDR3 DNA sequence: TGTGCCAGTAGTATACAGGGGATCATCTACAATGAGCAGTTCTTC.

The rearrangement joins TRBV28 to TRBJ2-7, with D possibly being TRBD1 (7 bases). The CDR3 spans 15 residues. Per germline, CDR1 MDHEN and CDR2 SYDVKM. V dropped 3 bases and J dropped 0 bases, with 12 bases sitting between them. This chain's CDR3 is CASSFAGQLSYEQYF. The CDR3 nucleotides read TGTGCCAGCAGTTTTGCGGGACAGCTCTCCTACGAGCAGTACTTC.

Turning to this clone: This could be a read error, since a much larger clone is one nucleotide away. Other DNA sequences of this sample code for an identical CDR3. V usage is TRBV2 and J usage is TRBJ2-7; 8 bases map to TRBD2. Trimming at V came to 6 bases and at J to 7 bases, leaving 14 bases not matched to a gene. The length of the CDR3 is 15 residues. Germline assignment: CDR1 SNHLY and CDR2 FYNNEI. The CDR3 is CASRSSGLGGYEQYF. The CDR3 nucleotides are TGTGCCAGCAGATCTTCGGGACTAGGGGGATATGAGCAGTACTTC.

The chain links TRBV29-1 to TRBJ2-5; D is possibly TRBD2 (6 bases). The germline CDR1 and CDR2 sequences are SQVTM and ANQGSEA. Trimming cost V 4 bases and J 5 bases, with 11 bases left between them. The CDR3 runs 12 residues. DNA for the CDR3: TGCAGCGTTGGGAGGGTAGGGGAGACCCAGTACTTC. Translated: CSVGRVGETQYF.

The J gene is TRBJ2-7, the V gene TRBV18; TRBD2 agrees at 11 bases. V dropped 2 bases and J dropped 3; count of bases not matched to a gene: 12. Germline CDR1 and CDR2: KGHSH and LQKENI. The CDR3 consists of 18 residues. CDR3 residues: CASSPTGLAVSGVYEQYF. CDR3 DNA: TGTGCCAGCTCACCAACGGGACTAGCGGTATCAGGCGTCTACGAGCAGTACTTC.

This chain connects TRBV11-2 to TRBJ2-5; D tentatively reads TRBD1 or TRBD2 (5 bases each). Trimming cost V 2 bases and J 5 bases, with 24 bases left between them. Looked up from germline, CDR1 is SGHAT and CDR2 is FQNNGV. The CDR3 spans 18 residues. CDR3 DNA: TGTGCCAGCAGCTTATTTGAACCAGCAGGACCAGAGGGGGAGACCCAGTACTTC. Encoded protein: CASSLFEPAGPEGETQYF.

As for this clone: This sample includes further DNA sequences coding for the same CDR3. CDR3 coding DNA: TGCGCCAGCAGCTTCAGTCCTCAAGAGACCCAGTACTTC. Translation: CASSFSPQETQYF. This rearrangement joins TRBV5-1 to TRBJ2-5; D is uncertain. V lost 2 bases, J lost 2 bases, and 7 bases lay in between. The CDR3 length is 13 residues. The germline V gene encodes CDR1 SGHRS and CDR2 YFSETQ.

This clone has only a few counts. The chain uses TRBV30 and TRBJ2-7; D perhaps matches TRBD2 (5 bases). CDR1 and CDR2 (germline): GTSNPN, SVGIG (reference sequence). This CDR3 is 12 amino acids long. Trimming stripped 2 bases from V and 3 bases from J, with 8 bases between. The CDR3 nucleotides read TGTGCCTGGAGTTCGGGATACTACGAGCAGTACTTC. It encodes CAWSSGYYEQYF.

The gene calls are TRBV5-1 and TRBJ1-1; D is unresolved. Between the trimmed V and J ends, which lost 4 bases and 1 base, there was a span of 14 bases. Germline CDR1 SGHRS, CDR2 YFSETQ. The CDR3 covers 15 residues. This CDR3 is CASSGDGRRNTEAFF. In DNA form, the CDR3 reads TGCGCCAGCAGCGGTGACGGACGTAGGAACACTGAAGCTTTCTTT. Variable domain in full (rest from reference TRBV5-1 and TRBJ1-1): KAGVTQTPRYLIKTRGQQVTLSCSPISGHRSVSWYQQTPGQGLQFLFEYFSETQRNKGNFPGRFSGRQFSNSRSEMNVSTLELGDSALYLCASSGDGRRNTEAFFGQGTRLTVV.

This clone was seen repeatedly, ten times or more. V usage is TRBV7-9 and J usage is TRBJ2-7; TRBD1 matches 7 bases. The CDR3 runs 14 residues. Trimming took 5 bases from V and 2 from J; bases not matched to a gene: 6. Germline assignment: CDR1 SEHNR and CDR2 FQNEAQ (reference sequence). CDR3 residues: CASSLTGIPYEQYF. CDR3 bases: TGTGCCAGCAGCCTGACAGGGATACCCTACGAGCAGTACTTC. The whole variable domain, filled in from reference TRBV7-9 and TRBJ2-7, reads DTGVSQNPRHKITKRGQNVTFRCDPISEHNRLYWYRQTLGQGPEFLTYFQNEAQLEKSRLLSDRFSAERPKGSFSTLEIQRTEQGDSAMYLCASSLTGIPYEQYFGPGTRLTVT.

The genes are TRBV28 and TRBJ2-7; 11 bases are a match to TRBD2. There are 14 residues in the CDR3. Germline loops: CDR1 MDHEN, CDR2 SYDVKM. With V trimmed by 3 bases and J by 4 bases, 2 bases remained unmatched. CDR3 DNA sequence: TGTGCCAGCAGTTTCGCTAGCGGGAGGTACGAGCAGTACTTC. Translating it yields CASSFASGRYEQYF.

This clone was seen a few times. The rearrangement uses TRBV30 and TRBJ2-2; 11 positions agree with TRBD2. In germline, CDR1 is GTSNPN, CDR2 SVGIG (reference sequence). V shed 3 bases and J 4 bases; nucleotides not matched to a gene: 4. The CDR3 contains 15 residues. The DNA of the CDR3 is TGTGCCTGGAGAGGGACTAGCGGAATCACCGGGGAGCTGTTTTTT. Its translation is CAWRGTSGITGELFF.

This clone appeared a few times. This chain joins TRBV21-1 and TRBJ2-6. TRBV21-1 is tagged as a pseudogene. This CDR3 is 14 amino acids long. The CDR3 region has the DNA TGTGCCAGCAGGTTAAGCTCTGGGGCCAACGTCCTGACTTTC. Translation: CASRLSSGANVLTF.

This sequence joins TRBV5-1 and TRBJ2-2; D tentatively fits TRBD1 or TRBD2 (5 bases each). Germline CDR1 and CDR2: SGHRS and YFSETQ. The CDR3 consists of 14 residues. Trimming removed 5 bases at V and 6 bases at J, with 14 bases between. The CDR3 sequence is CASSFGDVAGELFF. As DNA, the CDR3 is TGCGCCAGCAGTTTCGGGGACGTGGCCGGGGAGCTGTTTTTT.

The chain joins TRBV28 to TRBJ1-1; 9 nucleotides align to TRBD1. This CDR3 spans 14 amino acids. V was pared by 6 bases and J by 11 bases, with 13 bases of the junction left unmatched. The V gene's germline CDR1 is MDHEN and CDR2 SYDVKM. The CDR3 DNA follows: TGTGCCAGCAGGCTACCGGGACAGGGCTCTCGGGCTTTCTTT. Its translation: CASRLPGQGSRAFF.

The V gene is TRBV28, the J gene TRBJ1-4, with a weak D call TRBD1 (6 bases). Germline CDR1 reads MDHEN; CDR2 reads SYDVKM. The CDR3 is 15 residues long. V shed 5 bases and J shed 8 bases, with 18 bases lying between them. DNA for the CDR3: TGTGCCAGCAGTCGGCCGGGACAAGGAAGCGAAAAACTGTTTTTT. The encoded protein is CASSRPGQGSEKLFF.

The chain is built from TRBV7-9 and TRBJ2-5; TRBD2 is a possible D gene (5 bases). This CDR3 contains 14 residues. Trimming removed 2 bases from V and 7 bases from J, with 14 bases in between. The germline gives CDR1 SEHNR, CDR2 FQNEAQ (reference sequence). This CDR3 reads CASSLSPLRGTQYF. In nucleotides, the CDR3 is TGTGCCAGCAGCTTATCTCCGTTACGGGGGACCCAGTACTTC.